This T cell receptor beta chain was observed in a study of blood T cell repertoires in COVID-19. Study-level information: PBMCs, B-cell-depleted T cells, or T cells provided the cDNA or gDNA that made up the material.

V lost 0 bases to trimming and J lost 3 bases, with 18 bases between them. Germline V gene data show CDR1 as GTSNPN and CDR2 as SVGIG (reference sequence). The CDR3 has 16 residues. The authors' processing: It was from reference gene primer amplification that nucleated cell counts were estimated. Produced via immunoSEQ multiplex PCR; TCRdb's table is partial and in-frame only. V, J and clone size are those of that table, while D and trimming were read from the DNA. The table includes under 200,000 clones, about 90% detected once. The chain couples TRBV30 to TRBJ2-7, with D perhaps TRBD2 (5 bases). The clonotype was recovered from a woman aged 45 to 65 who had recovered from COVID-19. Sequenced material: PBMCs or T cells enriched from blood (not recorded which). This chain's CDR3 is CAWSVGSQGRLYEQYF. In DNA form, the CDR3 reads TGTGCCTGGAGTGTAGGGAGCCAAGGGAGACTCTACGAGCAGTACTTC.